Reported below is one T cell receptor beta chain. Its specificity is unknown. The sample comes from a study of OX40 agonist ivuxolimab in advanced cancers. Produced via immunoSEQ multiplex PCR; TCRdb's table is partial and in-frame only. The table records some 50,000 clones, more than 75% of them present only once. Trimming took 2 bases from V and 10 from J, leaving 21 bases between them. There are 15 residues in the CDR3. CDR1 is MGHDK, CDR2 SYGVNS, per germline. Overall study results and limits: Some patients who did not respond also had low normalized T-cell clonal expansion.

The material was CD4+ or CD8+ T cells sorted from blood, obtained in a trial of the OX40 agonist ivuxolimab. The TCR sequence derives from an adult with an advanced solid tumor such as melanoma, head and neck, liver or kidney cancer. The chain links TRBV25-1 to TRBJ2-7; weak D call: TRBD2 (6 bases). The CDR3: CASSENPDREYGQYF. As DNA, the CDR3 is TGTGCCAGCAGTGAAAACCCCGATCGGGAGTACGGACAGTACTTC.